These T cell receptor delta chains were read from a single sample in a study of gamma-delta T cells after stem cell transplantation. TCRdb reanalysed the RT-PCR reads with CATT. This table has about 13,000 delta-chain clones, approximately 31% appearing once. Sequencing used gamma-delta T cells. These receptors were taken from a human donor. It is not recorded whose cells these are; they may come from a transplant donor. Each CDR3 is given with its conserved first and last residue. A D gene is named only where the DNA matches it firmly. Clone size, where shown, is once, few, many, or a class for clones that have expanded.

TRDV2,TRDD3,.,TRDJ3,TGTGCCTGTGACACCGTAGGGATACGCTCCTGGGACACCCGACAGATGTTTTTC,CACDTVGIRSWDTRQMFF
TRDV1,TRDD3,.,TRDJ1,TGTGCTCTTGGGAGTTGTCTTCGTCCACTGGGGGACACCGATAAACTCATCTTT,CALGSCLRPLGDTDKLIF
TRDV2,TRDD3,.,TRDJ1,TGTGCCTGTGACAATTATACCTCTACTGGGGGACGGTACACCGATAAACTCATCTTT,CACDNYTSTGGRYTDKLIF
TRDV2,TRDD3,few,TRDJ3,TGTGCCTGTGACGAAGGGATACACAGCTCCTGGGACACCCGACAGATGTTTTTC,CACDEGIHSSWDTRQMFF
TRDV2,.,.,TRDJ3,TGTGCCTGTGACACGATGGGGGCCGACACCCGACAGATGTTTTTC,CACDTMGADTRQMFF
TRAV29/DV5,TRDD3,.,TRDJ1,TGTGCAGCAAGCTCTACTGGGGGATACACGCTCGCCGTTTACACCGATAAACTCATCTTT,CAASSTGGYTLAVYTDKLIF
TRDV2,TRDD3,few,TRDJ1,TGTGCCTGTGACACCGGCGGGGATACGGATAAACTCATCTTT,CACDTGGDTDKLIF
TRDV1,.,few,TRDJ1,TGTGCTCTTGGGGAAGGTACGGGACCCGTCACCGATAAACTCATCTTT,CALGEGTGPVTDKLIF
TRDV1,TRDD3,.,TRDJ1,TGTGCTCTTGTCTCGCCCCCTACCCGTACTGGGGGTCAGGGGTACACCGATAAACTCATCTTT,CALVSPPTRTGGQGYTDKLIF
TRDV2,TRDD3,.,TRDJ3,TGTGCCTGTGACACCGTACTGGGGGATTCGAAAAGCTCCTGGGACACCCGACAGACGTTTTTC,CACDTVLGDSKSSWDTRQTFF
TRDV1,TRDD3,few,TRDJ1,TGTGCTCTTGGGGAACAGAGGAGTTTCTACTGGGGGATATCCCCGTACACCGATAAACTCATCTTT,CALGEQRSFYWGISPYTDKLIF
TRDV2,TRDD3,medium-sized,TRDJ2,TGTGCCTGTGACGGGCTGGGGGACTCTTTGACAGCACAACTCTTCTTT,CACDGLGDSLTAQLFF
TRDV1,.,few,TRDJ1,TGTGCTCTTGGCGGCCTTCCTACATTCTGGGGGATTCTCGATAAACTCATCTTT,CALGGLPTFWGILDKLIF
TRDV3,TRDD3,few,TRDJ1,TGTGCCTTTATACGCACTAGGGACTGGGGGACCCTCACCGATAAACTCATCTTT,CAFIRTRDWGTLTDKLIF
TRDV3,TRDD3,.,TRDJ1,TGTGCCTGCGAGCTCGCAAGGTTACTGGGGGAAGACACCGATAAACTCATCTTT,CACELARLLGEDTDKLIF
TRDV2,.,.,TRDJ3,TGTGCCTGTGACACCTACCGCGGGGATTTCCCCAGATCCTGGGACACCCGACAGATGTTTTTC,CACDTYRGDFPRSWDTRQMFF
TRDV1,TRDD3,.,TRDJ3,TGTGCTCTTGGGGAACCCCGCTTATCCGGGGGGGGATACCTCTCCTGGGACACCCGACAGATGTTTTTC,CALGEPRLSGGGYLSWDTRQMFF
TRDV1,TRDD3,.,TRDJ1,TGTGCTCTTGGGGACGGGGCACCTACCCTGGGGGAAACGAGGCGACTCATCTTT,CALGDGAPTLGETRRLIF
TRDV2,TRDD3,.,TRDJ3,TGTGCCTGTGACACCGTCGGCTGGGGGATTTGTCCCTCCTGGGACACCCGACAGATGTTTTTC,CACDTVGWGICPSWDTRQMFF
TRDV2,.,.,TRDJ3,TGTGCCTGTGACACTGCCGGGGGGAGCTCCTGGGACACCCGACAGATGTTTTTC,CACDTAGGSSWDTRQMFF
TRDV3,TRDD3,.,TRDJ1,TGTGCCTTGCAGGCTTCGTGGCAATACTGGGGGATACGCGCCAGCACCGATAAACTCATCTTT,CALQASWQYWGIRASTDKLIF
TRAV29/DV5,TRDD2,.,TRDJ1,TGTGCAGCAAGCCTCCACGACTTCCTAACACGGGGGTCCAGGAAACTCATCTTT,CAASLHDFLTRGSRKLIF
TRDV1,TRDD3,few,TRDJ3,TGTGCTCTTGGGGAACTAGTGCCCCTACGTGGACTGGGGGATACTTGGTGCTGGGACACCCGACAGATGTTTTTC,CALGELVPLRGLGDTWCWDTRQMFF
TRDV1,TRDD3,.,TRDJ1,TGTGCTCTTGGGGGCTCGGGCTACGGACCTTACTGGGGGATACGCGGGGTAGGCGATAAACTCATCTTT,CALGGSGYGPYWGIRGVGDKLIF
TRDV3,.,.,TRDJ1,TGTGCCTGTCCGCGGGCGGATAAACTCATCTTT,CACPRADKLIF
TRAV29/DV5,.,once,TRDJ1,TGTGCAGCAACCCCCTTCCCAAGGGCCGATAAACTCATCTTT,CAATPFPRADKLIF
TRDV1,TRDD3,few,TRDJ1,TGTGCTCTTGGCTCTATTCCCGGTGTGTGGGGGAGCAAACCGAACACCGATAAACTCATCTTT,CALGSIPGVWGSKPNTDKLIF
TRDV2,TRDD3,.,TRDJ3,TGTGCCTGTGACACCGTTACTGGGGGATACTCCTGGGACACCCGACAGATGTTTTTC,CACDTVTGGYSWDTRQMFF
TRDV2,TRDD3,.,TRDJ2,TGTGCCTGTGACGAACTGGGGGATACGGGAACAAAACTCTTCTTT,CACDELGDTGTKLFF
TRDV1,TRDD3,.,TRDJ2,TGTGCTCTTGGGGACCAGACCTGCACCTGGGGGATGGGTTTGACAGCACAACTCTTCTTT,CALGDQTCTWGMGLTAQLFF
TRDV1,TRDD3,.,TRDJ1,TGTGCTCTTGGGGACCACCTCCTTACTGCTGGGGGTCCCTACACCGATAAACTCATCTTT,CALGDHLLTAGGPYTDKLIF
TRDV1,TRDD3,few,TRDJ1,TGTGCTCTTGGGGCGAACAGGGAACCTTCCCTTGGTGGGGGATACGTGTCCAACACCGATAAACTCATCTTT,CALGANREPSLGGGYVSNTDKLIF
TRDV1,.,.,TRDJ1,TGTGCTCTTGGGGAACTTAGGCCTTCTTTCACCGATAAACTCATCTTT,CALGELRPSFTDKLIF
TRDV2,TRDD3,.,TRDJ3,TGTGCCTGTGACATAGGGGGATTTTTACCAACCTTGGACACCCGACAGATGTTTTTC,CACDIGGFLPTLDTRQMFF
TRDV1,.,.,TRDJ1,TGTGCTCTTGGGGAACTAGAAGGTCCTTTGAGTACCGATAAACTCATCTTT,CALGELEGPLSTDKLIF
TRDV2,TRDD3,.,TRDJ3,TGTGCCTCTTTTCTAGGGGGATGCGCGAACTCCTTGGACACCCGACAGATGTTTTTC,CASFLGGCANSLDTRQMFF
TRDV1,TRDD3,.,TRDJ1,TGTGCTCTTGGGGTTCTGAACTGGGGGATACACGTGGAGTCGTACACCGATAAACTCATCTTT,CALGVLNWGIHVESYTDKLIF
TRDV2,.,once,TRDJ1,TGTGCCTGTGACCGTGGGGGCCTCACCGATAAACTCATCTTT,CACDRGGLTDKLIF
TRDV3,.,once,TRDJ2,TGTGCCTTTGCCCTGGGGCTGACACACCTCTTCTTT,CAFALGLTHLFF
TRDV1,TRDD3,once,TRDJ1,TGTGCTCTTGCAACTCTTACTGGGGGATACGTCGTTACCTACACCGATAAACTCATCTTT,CALATLTGGYVVTYTDKLIF
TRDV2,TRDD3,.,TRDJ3,TGTGCCTGTGACACCGCTGGGGGCCCGAGCTCCTTGGACACCCGACAGATGTTTTTC,CACDTAGGPSSLDTRQMFF
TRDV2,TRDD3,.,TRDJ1,TGTGCCTGTGACACTCACCTGGGGGATAAGAATTATGAACTCATCTTT,CACDTHLGDKNYELIF
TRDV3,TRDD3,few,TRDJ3,TGTGCCTCCGCTTCCTACTGGGGGATACGCTCCTGGGACACCCGACAGATGTTTTTC,CASASYWGIRSWDTRQMFF
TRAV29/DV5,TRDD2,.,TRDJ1,TGCGCCGCAAGCGCGGGGTACCTTCCTAGCCCCCTCACCGATAAACTCATCTTT,CAASAGYLPSPLTDKLIF
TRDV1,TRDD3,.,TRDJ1,TGTGCTATTGGGGAAGGAAGGACTTCCGGAACCAGGACTGGGGGATACGCTTACACCGATAAACTCATCTTT,CAIGEGRTSGTRTGGYAYTDKLIF
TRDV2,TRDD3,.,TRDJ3,TGTGCCTGTGACACCTGGGGATACGGCTCCTGGGACACCCGACAGATGTTTTTC,CACDTWGYGSWDTRQMFF
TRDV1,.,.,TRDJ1,TGTGCTCTTGGGGAATCAACTACCCGAGATCGCCCGGCCGACACCGATAAACTCATCTTT,CALGESTTRDRPADTDKLIF
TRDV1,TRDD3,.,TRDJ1,TGTGCTCTTGGGGAACCTTCGTTTCTGGGGGATAGGGTAAGCGATAAACTCATCTTT,CALGEPSFLGDRVSDKLIF
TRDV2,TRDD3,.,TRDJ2,TGTGCCTGTGACTCGTTACTGGGGGATCCTTTTTTGACAGCACAACTCTTCTTT,CACDSLLGDPFLTAQLFF
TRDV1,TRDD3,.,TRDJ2,TGTGCTCTTGAGTCCCAGGGGTCCTACCTGGGGGATAGTAAGGAGGCAGCACAACTCTTCTTT,CALESQGSYLGDSKEAAQLFF
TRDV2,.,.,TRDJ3,TGTGCCTGTGACACTGGGGGTTCGAGCTCCTGGGACACCCGACAGATGTTTTTC,CACDTGGSSSWDTRQMFF
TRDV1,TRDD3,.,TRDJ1,TGTGCTCTTGGGGTCCCACCTTCCTACCGCAACTGGGGGATATCCACCGATAAACTCATCTTT,CALGVPPSYRNWGISTDKLIF
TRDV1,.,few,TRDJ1,TGTGCTCTTGGGGAAATCTATTCCTCGGAGACCGATAAACTCATCTTT,CALGEIYSSETDKLIF
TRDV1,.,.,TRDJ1,TGTGCTCTTGGGTTGCCTTCCCCCTGTACTGGGGCCATAATCCGCTCCGATAAACTCATCTTT,CALGLPSPCTGAIIRSDKLIF
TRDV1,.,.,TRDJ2,TGTGCTCTTGGGGAATATCCCTATCGGATCCTCGTGGGGGGTACAGCACAACTCTTCTTT,CALGEYPYRILVGGTAQLFF
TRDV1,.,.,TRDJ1,TGTGCTCTTGGGGAAGGGGTGGTGACCTCTGGCTGGACCGATAAACTCATCTTT,CALGEGVVTSGWTDKLIF
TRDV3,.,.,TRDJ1,TGTGCCAAACGGTTGGCTTCCGTCAGGACCGATAAACTCATCTTT,CAKRLASVRTDKLIF
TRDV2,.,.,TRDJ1,TGTGCCTGTGCCACCAGCGGGTGGGGTTGGGAATACACCGATAAACTCATCTTT,CACATSGWGWEYTDKLIF
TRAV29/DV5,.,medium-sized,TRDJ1,TGTGCAGCAAGCGCACCCCGAGGTGGACTCATCTTT,CAASAPRGGLIF
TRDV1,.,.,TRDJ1,TGTGCTCTTGGGGAAAATATGGCTTCTTTATGTCCTTGGGGGGTCACCGATAAACTCATCTTT,CALGENMASLCPWGVTDKLIF